The clone carrying this TCR beta chain was counted a few times. Per germline, CDR1 SGHVS and CDR2 FQNEAQ. The ends lost 3 bases at V and 7 bases at J; junction bases unmatched: 5. The length of the CDR3 is 15 residues. The data were taken from a study of T cells in Graves' hyperthyroidism and ophthalmopathy. Regions amplified from RNA transcripts were the TCR beta CDR3 regions. First-round RT-PCR of the TCR CDR3 relied on the HTBI primer set. TCRdb passed the multiplex PCR reads through MiXCR, listing each CDR3 protein once. Among approximately 400,000 distinct CDR3 sequences listed, around an eighth were seen once.

The TCR was taken from a man aged 50-59 years with Graves' ophthalmopathy. Sequences were obtained from blood. The chain is built from TRBV7-8 and TRBJ1-6; 8 positions match TRBD1. The CDR3 reads CASSLGGQENSPLHF. In DNA form, the CDR3 reads TGTGCCAGCAGCTTGGGGGGACAGGAGAATTCACCCCTCCACTTT.